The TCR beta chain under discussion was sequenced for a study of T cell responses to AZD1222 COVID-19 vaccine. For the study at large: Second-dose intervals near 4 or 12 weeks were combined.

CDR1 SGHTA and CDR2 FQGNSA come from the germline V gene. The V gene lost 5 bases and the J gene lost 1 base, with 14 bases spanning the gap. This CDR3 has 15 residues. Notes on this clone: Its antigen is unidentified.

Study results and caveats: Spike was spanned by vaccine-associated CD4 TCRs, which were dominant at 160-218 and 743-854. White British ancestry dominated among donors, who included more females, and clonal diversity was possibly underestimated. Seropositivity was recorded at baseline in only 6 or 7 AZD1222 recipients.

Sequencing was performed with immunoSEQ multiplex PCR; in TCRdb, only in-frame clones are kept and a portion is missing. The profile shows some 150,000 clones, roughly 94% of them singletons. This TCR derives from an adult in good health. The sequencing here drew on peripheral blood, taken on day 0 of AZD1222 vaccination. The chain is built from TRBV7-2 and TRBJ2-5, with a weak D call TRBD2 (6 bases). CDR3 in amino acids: CASSPGGVAQETQYF. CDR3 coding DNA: TGTGCCAGCAGCCCCGGCGGGGTGGCCCAAGAGACCCAGTACTTC.